The clone carrying this T cell receptor beta chain was observed many times. Antigen unknown. These data come from a study of T cell repertoires in cytomegalovirus infection. General observations from the study: Dominant in the ex vivo response were TCR beta clonotypes restricted by HLA-C and specific for CMV.

There are 13 residues in the CDR3. V was pared by 1 base and J by 6 bases, with 10 bases between. Germline lookup yields CDR1 SEHNR and CDR2 FQNEAQ (reference sequence). TCRdb fed the reads into MiXCR, producing one record per CDR3 protein. The table records about 260,000 distinct CDR3 sequences, about 13% of them present only once. This TCR came from a human donor in good health (CMV status not recorded). Some clones in this sample may be carry-over from other donors' samples. The sequenced sample consisted of PBMCs. The chain recombines TRBV7-9 with TRBJ2-7; a possible D gene is TRBD1 (6 bases). The chain's CDR3 is CASSLEGRGEQYF. CDR3 in DNA: TGTGCCAGCAGCTTAGAAGGCAGGGGCGAGCAGTACTTC.